This entry concerns a single T cell receptor beta chain. Its specificity is not known. This sample was included in a study of cytomegalovirus exposure and HLA in healthy donors. Study-level results: Cytomegalovirus status was reportedly diagnosed by the classifier with high sensitivity and specificity.

The CDR3 contains 15 residues. The V end was cut by 2 bases, the J end by 6 bases, with 16 bases between. Germline V gives CDR1 SGHNT, CDR2 YENEEA. Researchers ran the PCR with 60 Vbeta and 13 Jbeta primers. Clones were read by immunoSEQ multiplex PCR, and TCRdb kept only the in-frame ones, dropping some. The sample records tens of thousands of clones, over 70% being singletons. Donors likely had unrecorded immune exposures despite being nominally healthy when sampled. The sample taken for sequencing was PBMCs. The receptor's source is a man aged 60 to 69 in good health and CMV-seropositive. The chain has TRBV11-3 and TRBJ1-1; no clear D gene. Written as DNA, the CDR3 is TGTGCCAGCAGCTTACGAATGTGGGCCGGGGCTGAAGCTTTCTTT. Translation gives CASSLRMWAGAEAFF.